This T cell receptor beta chain comes out of a study of cytomegalovirus exposure and HLA in healthy donors. The study, taken as a whole, reports: In vitro confirmation showed a few CMV-associated chains to be CMV antigen specific. Certain sequence variants were highly shared and formed a cluster, and this cluster was likely a sequencing artifact. A missense variant in DCLRE1C was later tied to TCR beta V- and J-gene trimming.

As concerns this clone: Its antigen is as yet unknown.

The CDR3 is made up of 15 amino acids. Looked up from germline, CDR1 is MGHDK and CDR2 is SYGVNS. With 8 bases removed from V and 3 bases from J, the gap between germline ends came to 19 bases. PCR involved 60 Vbeta and 13 Jbeta primers. Repertoires were generated with immunoSEQ multiplex PCR, while TCRdb's copy carries only in-frame clones and drops some. The sample table sets out about 140,000 clones. This clonotype was sampled from a man between 40 and 49 years old in good health and CMV-seronegative. Sequencing input: PBMCs. The rearrangement uses TRBV25-1 and TRBJ1-2, with D possibly matching TRBD1 (6 bases). In DNA, the CDR3 is TGTGCCAGCCGTGGATGGGGGGGCTATGACTATGGCTACACCTTC. Translation: CASRGWGGYDYGYTF.